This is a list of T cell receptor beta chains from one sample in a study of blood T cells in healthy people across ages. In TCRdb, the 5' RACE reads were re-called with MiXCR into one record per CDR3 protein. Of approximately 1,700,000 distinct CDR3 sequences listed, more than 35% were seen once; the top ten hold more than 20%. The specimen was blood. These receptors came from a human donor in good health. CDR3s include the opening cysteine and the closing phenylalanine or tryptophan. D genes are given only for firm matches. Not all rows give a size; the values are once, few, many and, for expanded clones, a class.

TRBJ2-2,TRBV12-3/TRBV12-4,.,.,TGTGCCAGCAGTCCATGGAACGGGGAGCTGTTTTTT,CASSPWNGELFF
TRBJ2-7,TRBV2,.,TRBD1,TGTGCCAGCAGTGATCGAGGGGGACAGAGCGAGCAGTACTTC,CASSDRGGQSEQYF
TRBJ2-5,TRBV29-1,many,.,TGCAGCGTTCCCGAACTAGAGCAAGAGACCCAGTACTTC,CSVPELEQETQYF
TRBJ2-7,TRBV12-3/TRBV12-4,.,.,TGTGCCAGCAGCCCGGACTTTGAGCAGTACTTC,CASSPDFEQYF
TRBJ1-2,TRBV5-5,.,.,TGTGCCAGCAGCTTGCAGCCGGGCTATGGCTACACCTTC,CASSLQPGYGYTF
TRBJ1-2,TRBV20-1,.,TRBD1,TGCAGTGCTAGGTGGACAGGAAGACATGGCTACACCTTC,CSARWTGRHGYTF
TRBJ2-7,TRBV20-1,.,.,TGCAGTGCTGTCCGGGACAACTACGAGCAGTACTTC,CSAVRDNYEQYF
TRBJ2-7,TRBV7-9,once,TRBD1,TGTGCCAGCAACTCCCGACAGGGGGCAAGGGCCTACGAGCAGTACTTC,CASNSRQGARAYEQYF
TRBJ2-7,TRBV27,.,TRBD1,TGTGCCAGCAGTCCGACCCGGGACAGGGGCTACGAGCAGTACTTC,CASSPTRDRGYEQYF
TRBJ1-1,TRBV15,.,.,TGTGCCACCAGCCCTGGGCCAGGCCGCACTGAAGCTTTCTTT,CATSPGPGRTEAFF
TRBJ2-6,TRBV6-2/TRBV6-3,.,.,TGTGCCAGCAGCAAGTTTTCCCTTTTCCTGGGGGCTGGGGCCAACGTCCTGACTTTC,CASSKFSLFLGAGANVLTF
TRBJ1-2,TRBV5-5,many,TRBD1,TGTGCCAGCAGCACCGGACAGGGGGCTCTGGATGGCTACACCTTC,CASSTGQGALDGYTF
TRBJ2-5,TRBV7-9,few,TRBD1,TGTGCCAGCAGCTGGGCGACAGGGCGAGCCGGTGAGACCCAGTACTTC,CASSWATGRAGETQYF
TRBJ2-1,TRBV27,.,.,TGTGCCAGCAGTTTGGGGGCCCACGACTCCTACAATGAGCAGTTCTTC,CASSLGAHDSYNEQFF
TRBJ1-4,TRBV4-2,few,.,TGTGCCAGCAGCCAAGAAATAGGGCTTAATGAAAAACTGTTTTTT,CASSQEIGLNEKLFF
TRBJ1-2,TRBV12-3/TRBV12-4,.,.,TGTGCCAGCAGCCCATACAACAATGGCTACACCTTC,CASSPYNNGYTF
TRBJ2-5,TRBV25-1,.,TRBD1,TGTGCCAGCCAGGACAGGGGCTACCAAGAGACCCAGTACTTC,CASQDRGYQETQYF
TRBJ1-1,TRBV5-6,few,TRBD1,TGTGCCAGCAGCTTCGAGGGGGCGACTGAAGCTTTCTTT,CASSFEGATEAFF
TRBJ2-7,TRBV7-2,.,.,TGTGCCAGCAGCCCCTCCCCGCACTACGAGCAGTACTTC,CASSPSPHYEQYF
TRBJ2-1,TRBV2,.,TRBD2,TGTGCCAGCAGTGAGGGGCGGGAGGGCTTTATTGAGCAGTTCTTC,CASSEGREGFIEQFF
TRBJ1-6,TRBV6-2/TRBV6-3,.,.,TGTGCCAGCAGTTACTACGTGGATTCACCCCTCCACTTT,CASSYYVDSPLHF
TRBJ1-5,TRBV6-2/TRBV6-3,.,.,TGTGCCAGCAGTTACTCGTTTACAAGTAGACCGAATCAGCCCCAGCATTTT,CASSYSFTSRPNQPQHF
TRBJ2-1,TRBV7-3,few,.,TGTGCCAGCAGCACCGACGGTAATCCCTACAATGAGCAGTTCTTC,CASSTDGNPYNEQFF
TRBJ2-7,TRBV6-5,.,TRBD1,TGTGCCAGCAGCGGGCCCGGGACAGGGGTTCAAGAGCAGTACTTC,CASSGPGTGVQEQYF
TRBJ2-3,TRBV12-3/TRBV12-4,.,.,TGTGCCAGCAGTTCAGGCACAGATGCGGAATATTTT,CASSSGTDAEYF
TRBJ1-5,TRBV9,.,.,TGTGCCAGCAGCCCCCGTGCAGGGATGGGGCAGCCCCGGCATTTT,CASSPRAGMGQPRHF
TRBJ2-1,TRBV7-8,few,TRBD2,TGTGCCAGCAGCTTAGGTTTTGGACTAGTCTACAATGAGCAGTTCTTC,CASSLGFGLVYNEQFF
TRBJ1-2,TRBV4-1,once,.,TGCGCCAGCAGCCAAGCACAGACTCTAAACTATGGCTACACCTTC,CASSQAQTLNYGYTF
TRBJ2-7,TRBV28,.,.,TGTGCCAGCAGTTTTTATTTGGGTGAGCAGTACTTC,CASSFYLGEQYF
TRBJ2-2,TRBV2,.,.,TGTGCCAGCAGTGAAGTCCCCAAGACCGGGGAGCTGTTTTTT,CASSEVPKTGELFF
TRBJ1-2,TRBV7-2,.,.,TGTGCCAGCAGCCCGATCCCGGGTCAAAGCTATGGCTACACCTTC,CASSPIPGQSYGYTF
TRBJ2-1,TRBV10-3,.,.,TGTGCCATCAGCCGAGGTTGGGAGCGGAACTACAATGAGCAGTTCTTC,CAISRGWERNYNEQFF
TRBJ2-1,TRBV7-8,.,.,TGTGCCAGCAGCTTCGCGGGGAACAATGAGCAGTTCTTC,CASSFAGNNEQFF
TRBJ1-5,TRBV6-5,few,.,TGTGCCAGCATGGAGAGGGGCTTTGGTCAGCCCCAGCATTTT,CASMERGFGQPQHF
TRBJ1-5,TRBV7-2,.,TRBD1,TGTGCCAGCAGCGTAACAGGGGGCTTACAGCCCCAGCATTTT,CASSVTGGLQPQHF
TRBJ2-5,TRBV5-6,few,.,TGTGCCAGCAGCTTGGTAGTCGCCCGAGGGGAGACCCAGTACTTC,CASSLVVARGETQYF
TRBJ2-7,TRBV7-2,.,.,TGTGCCAGCAGCTTAACAGGGAGGTTACACTACGAGCAGTACTTC,CASSLTGRLHYEQYF
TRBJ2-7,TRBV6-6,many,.,TGTGCCAGCAGTGGGGGTACAAACGAGCAGTACTTC,CASSGGTNEQYF
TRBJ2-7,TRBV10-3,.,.,TGTGCGGCCCGAGACAGCTCCTACGAGCAGTACTTC,CAARDSSYEQYF
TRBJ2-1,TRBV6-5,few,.,TGTGCCAGCAGTCCCAGTCGGGGGATAAGTTGGGATGAGCAGTTCTTC,CASSPSRGISWDEQFF
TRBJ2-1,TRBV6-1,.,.,TGTGCCAGCAGTGGACCGGGGATCAATGAGCAGTTCTTC,CASSGPGINEQFF
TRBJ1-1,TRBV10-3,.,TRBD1,TGTGCCATCAGTGGAGCGAAGGACAGGGGTAGTTCTGAAGCTTTCTTT,CAISGAKDRGSSEAFF